The present TCR beta chain was sequenced within a study of regulatory T cells in long-lasting Graves disease. V lost 4 bases, J lost 5 bases, and 13 bases lay in between. Germline lookup yields CDR1 SGHRS and CDR2 YFSETQ. The CDR3 loop spans 13 amino acids. In building TCR beta libraries, iRepertoire HTBI primers were used together with Arm-PCR of CDR3 regions. MiXCR, applied by TCRdb to the multiplex PCR reads, yields one record per CDR3 protein. The data show roughly 500,000 distinct CDR3 sequences, about 13% seen once. Regarding time point: newly diagnosed GD, antithyroid drugs for less than 3 months. RNA extracted from PBMCs served as the sequencing template. This clonotype was recorded at least ten times. The sample was also linked to a second study, of T cells in Graves' hyperthyroidism and ophthalmopathy.

The TCR originated in a man aged 25 to 40 with Graves disease. The V and J genes are TRBV5-1 and TRBJ2-7; the D gene is possibly TRBD2 (6 bases). The specimen was peripheral blood mononuclear cells (PBMCs), collected at new diagnosis, from a patient treated with antithyroid drugs. This CDR3 is CASSPTSLDEQYF. Written as DNA, the CDR3 is TGCGCCAGCAGCCCCACTAGCCTAGACGAGCAGTACTTC.